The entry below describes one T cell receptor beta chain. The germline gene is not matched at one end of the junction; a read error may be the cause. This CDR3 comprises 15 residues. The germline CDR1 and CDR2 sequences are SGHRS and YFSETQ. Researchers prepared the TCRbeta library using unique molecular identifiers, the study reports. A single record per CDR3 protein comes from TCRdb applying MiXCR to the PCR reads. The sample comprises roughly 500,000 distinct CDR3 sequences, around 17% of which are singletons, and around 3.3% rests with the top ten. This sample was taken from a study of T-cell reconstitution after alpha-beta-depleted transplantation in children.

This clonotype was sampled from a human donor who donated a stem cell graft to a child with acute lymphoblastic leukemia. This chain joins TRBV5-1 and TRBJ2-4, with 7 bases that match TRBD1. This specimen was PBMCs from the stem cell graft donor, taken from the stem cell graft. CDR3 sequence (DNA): TGCGCCAGCCCCCGCAGGGGGTTGTCCAAAAACAGTCAGTACTTC. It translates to CASPRRGLSKNSQYF.